What follows are 23 T cell receptor beta chains derived from one specimen sequenced in a study of tumor-infiltrating lymphocytes in primary liver carcinoma (dated by TCRdb to 2017 to 2019). TCRdb shows the sequencer as Illumina HiSeq 2500. A constant-region primer and ProtoScript II reverse transcriptase were used to reverse-transcribe TCRbeta-specific cDNA from roughly 0.55 ug total RNA. The TCRbeta libraries were prepared through three rounds of nested multiplex PCR following a slightly modified ARM-PCR procedure. Each of the first two PCR rounds ran for about 10 cycles and used multiplex TRBV1-TRBV30 forward primers together with a Cbeta reverse primer. TCRdb took the public reads, trimmed them with fastp at Q25, ran MiXCR for clone calling and kept in-frame beta chains. For every CDR3 protein sequence, its rows merge into one entry that carries the most common genes and DNA. The sample has tens of thousands of distinct CDR3 sequences on record, about 75% of them singletons. About 38% of the sample goes to the ten largest clones.

Total RNA and DNA were co-extracted without cell sorting from roughly 20-30 mg of bulk tissue using the AllPrep DNA/RNA mini kit. The sample comprised tumor-adjacent normal liver tissue. These receptors all stem from a woman between 25 and 40 years old with primary liver carcinoma and hepatitis B virus infection.

Concerning this clonotype itself: A read error may be the cause here, since a much bigger clone is one base away. The CDR3 reads CASSLADRGNEQFF. The CDR3 coding sequence is TGTGCCAGCAGTTTAGCGGACAGGGGCAATGAGCAGTTCTTC. V and J are TRBV12-3 or TRBV12-4 and TRBJ2-1; 9 bases agree with TRBD1. The CDR3 covers 14 residues. J was trimmed by 6 bases and V by 0 bases; bases with no gene match: 0.

This clonotype was counted many times. The chain uses TRBV4-2 and TRBJ2-1; 8 positions agree with TRBD2. Germline CDR1 is LGHNA and CDR2 is YNFKEQ. V shed 7 bases, J shed 7 bases, and the junction held 18 bases outside the gene matches. CDR3 length: 17 amino acids. CDR3 DNA: TGTGCCAGCACCCCGTCTTCGGGAGGGAGGGCCCTTAATGAGCAGTTCTTC. This gives the protein CASTPSSGGRALNEQFF.

As concerns this clonotype: Its ends do not fully match the called genes, so a read error is possible. This chain uses TRBV6-2 or TRBV6-3 with TRBJ2-2, with TRBD1 as a possible D gene (6 bases). The CDR3 runs to 18 residues. Germline-derived CDR1 and CDR2 are MNHEY and SVGEGT. The CDR3, as DNA: TGTGCCAGCAGTTACGAATTCGGGACATGGAAGAACACTGGGGAGCTGTTTTTT. Translation gives CASSYEFGTWKNTGELFF.

About this clonotype: A read error may account for a junction end that differs from germline. The gene calls are TRBV11-2 and TRBJ2-7; 10 nucleotides match TRBD2. The germline V gene has CDR1 SGHAT and CDR2 FQNNGV. The CDR3 spans 14 residues. CDR3 residues: CARSLASGSNEQYF. Here the CDR3 DNA reads TGTGCCCGCAGCCTAGCTAGCGGGAGTAACGAACAGTACTTC.

This clonotype was recorded only once. V usage is TRBV6-6 and J usage is TRBJ2-7; possibly TRBD1 or TRBD2 for D (5 bases each). V lost 8 bases and J lost 6, with 23 bases in between. Germline CDR1 MNHNY, CDR2 SVGAGI (reference sequence). The CDR3 contains 15 residues. This CDR3 is CASGSSGRVPAEQYF. The CDR3 DNA sequence: TGTGCCAGCGGTTCCTCGGGACGGGTCCCCGCCGAGCAGTACTTC.

Relative to its sample, this clonotype is medium-sized. This chain uses TRBV11-3 with TRBJ1-5, with 9 positions matching TRBD1. This CDR3 spans 16 amino acids. Germline V gene lookup returns CDR1 SGHNT and CDR2 YENEEA. The ends lost 4 bases at V and 0 bases at J; junction bases unmatched: 4. CDR3 sequence: CASSYTGGYSNQPQHF. CDR3 DNA: TGTGCCAGCAGCTATACAGGGGGCTATAGCAATCAGCCCCAGCATTTT.

In the case of this clonotype: One end of the junction does not line up with germline, which may come from a read error. CDR3 nucleotides: TGTGCCAGCAGCCAAAGAGGGTCACGGCAGGGTCCAGGGGACGAAAACATTAAGTACTTC. Protein sequence: CASSQRGSRQGPGDENIKYF. The V gene is TRBV4-2, the J gene TRBJ2-4; D might be TRBD1 (6 bases). Germline CDR1 reads LGHNA; CDR2 reads YNFKEQ. The CDR3 is 20 amino acids.

About this clonotype itself: Mismatch with germline at one junction end may stem from a read error. This chain uses TRBV11-2 with TRBJ2-1; either TRBD1 or TRBD2 may fit D (5 bases each). Germline V gene sequence: CDR1 SGHAT, CDR2 FQNNGV. CDR3 length equals 14 residues. The CDR3 nucleotides are TGTGCCAGCATCCTCGTGGGGACGTGGAATGAGCACTTCTTC. This encodes CASILVGTWNEHFF.

For this clonotype: One junction end does not reproduce the germline sequence, and a read error may be involved. This rearrangement joins TRBV4-3 to TRBJ1-2; D is uncertain. Germline lookup yields CDR1 LGHNA and CDR2 YSLEER. This CDR3 has 14 residues. CDR3 sequence (DNA): TGCGCCAGCAGCGCTGAATTGGAGATCTATGGCTACTTCTTC. Its translation: CASSAELEIYGYFF.

To note about this clonotype: One junction end does not reproduce the germline sequence, and a read error may be involved. The gene calls are TRBV11-3 and TRBJ2-2; TRBD2 matches 7 bases. The CDR3 has 16 amino acids. Germline V gene sequence: CDR1 SGHNT, CDR2 YENEEA. CDR3 DNA sequence: TGTGCCAGCAGCTTAGTAGCGGGCCTTAACATGGGGGAGCTGTCTTTT. This gives the protein CASSLVAGLNMGELSF.

A few counts support this clonotype. Germline is not matched at one junction end, which may reflect a read error. The chain carries TRBV12-3 or TRBV12-4 and TRBJ2-7; D is unresolved. This CDR3 is 13 amino acids long. CDR3 bases: TGTGCCAGCGGTTTACAAACTCTCTACGAGCAGTACTTC. Residues: CASGLQTLYEQYF.

Comments on this clonotype: At one of its ends the junction is not consistent with the germline gene, which may arise from a read error. The chain couples TRBV7-9 to TRBJ2-7, with D tentatively TRBD2 (6 bases). The CDR3 is 13 amino acids. From germline, CDR1 is SEHNR and CDR2 FQNEAQ (reference sequence). CDR3: CASSLGGSREQYF. CDR3 bases: TGTGCCAGCAGTTTAGGAGGGAGCCGCGAGCAGTACTTC.

This clonotype came up many times. CDR3 bases: TGTGCCAGCAGTTTAGCGCTAGCGGGGGGCGCCGAGCAGTACTTC. It is translated as CASSLALAGGAEQYF. The V gene is TRBV12-3 or TRBV12-4, the J gene TRBJ2-7; 11 nucleotides line up with TRBD2. J gave up 6 bases and V 0 bases, and 4 bases lay outside the gene matches. The CDR3 runs 15 residues.

In the case of this clonotype: One end of the junction is discordant with germline, which a read error may explain. CDR3 coding DNA: TGTACCAGGAGCCAAGAAGAGGGGCAGGGGGGCGGGGAGCTGTTTTTT. It codes for CTRSQEEGQGGGELFF. This rearrangement joins TRBV4-2 to TRBJ2-2; tentative D call: TRBD1 (7 bases). Germline V gene sequence: CDR1 LGHNA, CDR2 YNFKEQ. The CDR3 covers 16 residues.

The rearrangement joins TRBV13 to TRBJ2-1; the D gene could be TRBD1 or TRBD2 (5 bases each). Trimming left V 9 bases short and J 8 bases short, with 17 bases between. Germline V CDR1 and CDR2: PRHDT, FYEKMQ (reference sequence). The CDR3 is 13 residues long. Here the CDR3 DNA reads TGTGCCAGTAAGATCATGGGACCATATGAGCAGTTCTTC. Encoded protein: CASKIMGPYEQFF.

As to this clonotype: One end of the junction does not line up with germline, which may come from a read error. The V gene is TRBV29-1, the J gene TRBJ1-5, with D unclear. Per germline, CDR1 SQVTM and CDR2 ANQGSEA. The CDR3 is made up of 15 amino acids. CDR3 protein: CSVGVGFEPNHPQHF. CDR3 bases: TGCAGCGTCGGGGTGGGGTTTGAGCCCAATCATCCCCAGCATTTT. The entire variable domain, with the rest obtained from reference TRBV29-1 and TRBJ1-5, is as follows: SAVISQKPSRDICQRGTSLTIQCQVDSQVTMMFWYRQQPGQSLTLIATANQGSEATYESGFVIDKFPISRPNLTFSTLTVSNMSPEDSSIYLCSVGVGFEPNHPQHFGDGTRLSIL.

This clonotype was seen once. V usage is TRBV6-9 and J usage is TRBJ2-2; no clear D. The CDR3 is 12 amino acids. Trimming took off 6 bases at V and 14 bases at J, with 16 bases between the two ends. Germline V gene data show CDR1 as MNHGY and CDR2 as SVAAGI. CDR3 in amino acids: CASRLLVEDLFF. In DNA, the CDR3 is TGTGCCAGCAGGCTGCTAGTCGAGGACCTGTTTTTT.

This chain connects TRBV2 to TRBJ2-1, with 8 bases that match TRBD1. Losses at the gene ends were 6 bases for V and 0 bases for J; bases not matched to a gene: 19. In germline, CDR1 is SNHLY, CDR2 FYNNEI. The CDR3 totals 20 residues. The CDR3 coding sequence is TGTGCCAGCAGAACCTCAATCGTGGGACAGGCGTCACACTCCTACAATGAGCAGTTCTTC. This sequence encodes CASRTSIVGQASHSYNEQFF.

The CDR3 region has the DNA TGTGCCAGCAGTTACGGGGGACTAGCGGGACCTTTAGAGACCCAGTACTTC. Translating gives CASSYGGLAGPLETQYF. J is TRBJ2-5 and V is TRBV6-2 or TRBV6-3, with TRBD2 identical over 13 bases. The CDR3 is made up of 17 amino acids. Germline V gene data show CDR1 as MNHEY and CDR2 as SVGEGT. Trimming removed 2 bases from V and 4 bases from J; junction bases left unmatched: 7.

Comment on this clonotype: Compared with germline, one end of the junction differs, possibly owing to a read error. DNA of the CDR3: TGTGTCAGCAGCCACCTTTACGAGGGCTACACCTTC. It codes for CVSSHLYEGYTF. The rearrangement joins TRBV7-8 to TRBJ1-2; D unclear. Germline V gives CDR1 SGHVS, CDR2 FQNEAQ. This CDR3 has 12 amino acids.

As to this clonotype: The CDR3 ends on some other residue instead of the conserved phenylalanine or tryptophan, so this is likely a read error. The gene calls are TRBV28 and TRBJ2-1, with TRBD2 as a possible D gene (5 bases). Germline CDR1 and CDR2: MDHEN and SYDVKM. The germline V and J ends were trimmed by 6 bases and 1 base, with 19 bases remaining between them. The CDR3 consists of 17 residues. The CDR3 here is CASSHEFSGSSYNEQFL. In DNA form, the CDR3 reads TGTGCCAGCAGCCACGAATTTAGTGGGAGTTCCTACAATGAGCAGTTCCTC.

The chain employs TRBV12-3 or TRBV12-4 and TRBJ2-3; TRBD1 might be the D (6 bases). V lost 11 bases and J lost 6, with 24 bases in between. The CDR3 sequence is 15 residues long. The CDR3 DNA reads as TGTGCCGGCATTTTACACAGGGTAGAGGGGGATACGCAGTATTTT. Its translation: CAGILHRVEGDTQYF.

For this clonotype: At one end the junction does not follow the germline gene, possibly because of a read error. The rearrangement links TRBV11-3 to TRBJ2-1; 14 bases are a match to TRBD2. The CDR3 spans 14 residues. Germline loops: CDR1 SGHNT, CDR2 YENEEA. CDR3 protein: CAGSRLAGGYEQFF. The CDR3 DNA reads as TGCGCCGGCAGCCGACTAGCGGGGGGGTATGAGCAGTTCTTC.